The clone carrying this T cell receptor beta chain has just a few counts. Its antigen remains unidentified. This record belongs to a study of blood T cells in healthy people across ages. Findings and limits, study-wide: Relative to aged donors, long-lived donors carried more naive CD4+ cells and displayed higher diversity.

This CDR3 region has 14 residues. Germline V gene sequence: CDR1 SGHTA, CDR2 FQGNSA. The V end lost 2 bases, the J end lost 2 bases, and 9 bases lay between the germline ends. The amount of total RNA extracted per sample was at least 5 micrograms. Primed by a sample-barcoded 5' primer and a J-beta primer mix, a second PCR proceeded for about 6 to 12 cycles. Carrying 12 random nucleotides, a template-switch adaptor labeled each individual cDNA molecule. TCRdb reprocessed the 5' RACE reads via MiXCR and lists one record per CDR3 protein. Of around 2 million distinct CDR3 sequences listed, about 39% were seen once; the top ten hold 20% to 25%.

The V gene is TRBV7-2, the J gene TRBJ2-5; tentative D call: TRBD2 (5 bases). The sequenced sample consisted of blood. This clonotype originated in a human donor in good health. The CDR3 nucleotides are TGTGCCAGCAGCTTATCTAAGCGGCAAGAGACCCAGTACTTC. Translating it yields CASSLSKRQETQYF.